These T cell receptor beta chains were read from a single sample in a study of blood T cell repertoires in COVID-19. Only in-frame clones appear in the TCRdb table, and some are missing; sequencing was by immunoSEQ multiplex PCR. The sample has 160,000 or so clones, more than 80% seen once. The sample taken for sequencing was peripheral blood. The receptors originated from a woman aged 60-75 years with COVID-19, enrolled during active disease. Each CDR3 is given without its conserved first and last residue. Each record gives: J gene, clone size, V gene, CDR3 protein. Where a row states a size, it is once, few, many or the class of an expanded clone; other rows omit it.

J gene: TRBJ1-4; clone size: few; V gene: TRBV6-2/TRBV6-3; CDR3 protein: ASSRRRSTTNEKLF
J gene: TRBJ1-2; clone size: .; V gene: TRBV6-5; CDR3 protein: ASSYSGQGPNGYT
J gene: TRBJ1-5; clone size: .; V gene: TRBV2; CDR3 protein: ASTLQGGNQPQH
J gene: TRBJ1-2; clone size: .; V gene: TRBV7-9; CDR3 protein: ASSLAGTGFHGYT
J gene: TRBJ1-1; clone size: once; V gene: TRBV28; CDR3 protein: ASSRGNTEAF
J gene: TRBJ1-4; clone size: .; V gene: TRBV7-9; CDR3 protein: ASSETGEKEKLF
J gene: TRBJ1-2; clone size: once; V gene: TRBV4-3; CDR3 protein: ASSQDGTGRVYGYT
J gene: TRBJ2-3; clone size: .; V gene: TRBV7-8; CDR3 protein: ASSLGGLYRDTQY
J gene: TRBJ1-1; clone size: .; V gene: TRBV6-5; CDR3 protein: ASRAGYTEAF
J gene: TRBJ1-2; clone size: .; V gene: TRBV19; CDR3 protein: ASSTLTGGSNYGYT
J gene: TRBJ1-2; clone size: .; V gene: TRBV5-1; CDR3 protein: ASSLESSYGYT
J gene: TRBJ2-1; clone size: .; V gene: TRBV11-2; CDR3 protein: ASSLLTSGAYYNEQF
J gene: TRBJ2-1; clone size: .; V gene: TRBV14; CDR3 protein: ASSQDQLAEDYNEQF
J gene: TRBJ2-7; clone size: few; V gene: TRBV5-1; CDR3 protein: ASSPDRVKNVYEQY
J gene: TRBJ1-6; clone size: once; V gene: TRBV6-5; CDR3 protein: ASRGQRNSPLH
J gene: TRBJ1-6; clone size: once; V gene: TRBV27; CDR3 protein: ASSGQARTFFSPLH
J gene: TRBJ2-7; clone size: .; V gene: TRBV6-2/TRBV6-3; CDR3 protein: ASSYARAYEQY